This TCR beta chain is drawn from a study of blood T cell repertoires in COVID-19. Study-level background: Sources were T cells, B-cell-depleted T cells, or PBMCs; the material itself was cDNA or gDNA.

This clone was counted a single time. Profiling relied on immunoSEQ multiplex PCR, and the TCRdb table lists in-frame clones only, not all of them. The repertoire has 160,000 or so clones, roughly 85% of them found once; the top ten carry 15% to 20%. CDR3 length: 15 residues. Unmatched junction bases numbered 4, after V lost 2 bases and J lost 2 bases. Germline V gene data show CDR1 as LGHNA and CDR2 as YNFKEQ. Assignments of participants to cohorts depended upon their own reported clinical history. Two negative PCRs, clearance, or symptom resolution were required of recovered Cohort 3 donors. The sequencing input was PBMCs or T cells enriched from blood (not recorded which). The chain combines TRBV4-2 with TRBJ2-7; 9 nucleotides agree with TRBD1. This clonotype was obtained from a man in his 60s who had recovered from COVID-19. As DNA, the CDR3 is TGTGCCAGCAGCCAACTGGGACAGGGCCCCTACGAGCAGTACTTC. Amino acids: CASSQLGQGPYEQYF.